This T cell receptor beta chain was captured in a study of vaccination and CD4 T cells after COVID-19 (dated by TCRdb to 2021 to 2024). In the study overall: Every convalescent patient had a positive nasal swab PCR test for SARS-CoV-2, with mild disease in roughly nine patients and severe disease in one. In the convalescent cohort there were six males and four females, among whom were two Hispanic individuals, seven Caucasians, two Asians and one multiracial person. Two doses of either the Pfizer-BioNTech BNT162b2 vaccine (n=8) or the Moderna mRNA-1273 vaccine (n=2) were administered to participants. Post-COVID blood samples were collected from convalescent patients a median of around 100 days after diagnosis, with a range of roughly 35 to 180 days. Post-vaccine blood samples were taken a median of around 70 days after the second vaccine dose, with a range of roughly 13 to 250 days. In approximately eleven COVID-19 convalescent patients and a handful of infection-naive healthy vaccine recipients, the spike-specific CD4+ TCR repertoire before mRNA vaccination was compared with the repertoire after mRNA vaccination.

Details on this clonotype: Its antigen target is currently unknown. Per-base qualities were not stored, and no clone one base away is much larger.

From cysteine to phenylalanine, the CDR3 is 12 amino acids long. Only CDR3 DNA remains: 36 bases, in frame from the first base. As encoded in the germline V gene, CDR1 is KGHSH while CDR2 is LQKENI. V is pared back by 3 bases and J by 4 bases, with 3 bases lying between the germline termini. Overall results and qualifications from the work: Among convalescent patients, a median roughly 90% of the SARS-CoV-2-reactive clones seen after vaccination appeared only after vaccination, which suggests priming specific to the vaccine. An increase in the median number of SARS-CoV-2-reactive clonotypes from approximately 21 after infection to 38 after vaccination was observed, but the change was not found to be significant. The study included relatively few convalescent patients and did not analyze early timepoints after natural infection. Of the vaccine-specific clones in convalescent patients, 304 of 307, or nearly all, reacted only to SARS-CoV-2 spike and did not cross-react with common cold coronaviruses.

Positive SARS-CoV-2 PCR tests in the convalescent patients dated from March to December 2020, before Alpha, Beta and Delta variants emerged in the United States. Ficoll-Paque Plus gradient centrifugation was used to isolate PBMCs from whole blood, and the isolated PBMCs were then either used fresh or cryopreserved at -140C. The library was generated by PCR. The sequencer was an Illumina iSeq 100. The study's own analysis went as follows. Non-productive sequences were filtered out, and CDR3s that did not start with C, did not end with F or W, or were shorter than 7 amino acids were discarded. Similarity between CDR3 sequences was evaluated in R version 3.6.1 using Levenshtein distances (stringdist) and unrooted phylogenetic trees (ape). TCRdb reprocessing: public reads trimmed at Q25 with fastp, clones called with MiXCR, in-frame beta chains kept. For every CDR3 protein sequence, its rows merge into one entry that carries the most common genes and DNA. None of the V and J calls come from the authors' own analysis; TCRdb made them. Present in this sample are approximately 19,000 distinct CDR3 sequences, about 59% of which were seen just once. The top ten constitute 1% of the sample.

The chain links TRBV18 with TRBJ2-2, with the D gene not confidently named. The sequenced sample was CD4+ T cells from blood, obtained before SARS-CoV-2 vaccination. This TCR derives from a human donor who had recovered from COVID-19. The DNA reads TGTGCCAGCTCACCTTCCACCGGGGAGCTGTTTTTT. It encodes CASSPSTGELFF.